This T cell receptor beta chain was observed in a study of shared clonotypes between healthy human individuals. Here immunoSEQ multiplex PCR was the method, and the copy in TCRdb shows in-frame clones only, minus some. Of millions of clones listed, around 90% are singletons. The germline V and J ends were trimmed by 0 bases and 2 bases, with 7 bases remaining between them. Looked up from germline, CDR1 is MNHNY and CDR2 is SVGAGI (reference sequence). The CDR3 sequence is 14 residues long. This clone has a single count. This specimen includes other DNA sequences encoding the same CDR3. V and J are TRBV6-6 and TRBJ1-1; D is unresolved. The receptor was derived from a man younger than 30 in good health. The sequenced material came from naive CD4+ T cells sorted from blood. Subset of the sample: CD45RA+ positively selected. In nucleotides, the CDR3 is TGTGCCAGCAGTTACTCGGCAGGCAACACTGAAGCTTTCTTT. It specifies CASSYSAGNTEAFF.